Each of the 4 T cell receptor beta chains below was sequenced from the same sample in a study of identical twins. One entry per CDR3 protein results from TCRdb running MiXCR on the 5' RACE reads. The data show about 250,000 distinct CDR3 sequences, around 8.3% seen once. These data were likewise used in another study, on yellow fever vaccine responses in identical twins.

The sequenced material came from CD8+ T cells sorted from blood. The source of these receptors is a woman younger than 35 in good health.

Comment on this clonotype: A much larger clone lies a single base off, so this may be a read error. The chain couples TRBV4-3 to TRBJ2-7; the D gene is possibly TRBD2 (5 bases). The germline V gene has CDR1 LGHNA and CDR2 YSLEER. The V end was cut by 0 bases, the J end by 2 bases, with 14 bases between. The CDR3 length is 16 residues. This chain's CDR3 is CASSQDTVDSAYEQYF. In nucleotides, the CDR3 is TGCGCCAGCAGCCAAGACACAGTGGACTCTGCCTACGAGCAGTACTTC.

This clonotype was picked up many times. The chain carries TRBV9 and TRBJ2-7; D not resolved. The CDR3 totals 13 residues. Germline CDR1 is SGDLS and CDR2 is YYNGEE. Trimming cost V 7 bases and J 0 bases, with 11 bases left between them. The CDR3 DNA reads TGTGCCAGCGGACCTTCATACTCCTACGAGCAGTACTTC. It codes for CASGPSYSYEQYF.

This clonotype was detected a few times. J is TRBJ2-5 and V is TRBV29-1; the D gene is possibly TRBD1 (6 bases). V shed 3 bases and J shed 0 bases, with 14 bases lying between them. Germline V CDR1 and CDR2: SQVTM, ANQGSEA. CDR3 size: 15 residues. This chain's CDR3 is CSVEGATGYQETQYF. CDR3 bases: TGCAGCGTTGAGGGTGCTACAGGGTACCAAGAGACCCAGTACTTC.

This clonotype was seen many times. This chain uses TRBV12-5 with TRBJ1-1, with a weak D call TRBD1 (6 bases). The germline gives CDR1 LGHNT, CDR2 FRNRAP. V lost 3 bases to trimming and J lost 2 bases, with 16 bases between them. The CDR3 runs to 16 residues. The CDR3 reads CASGFGGGADNTEAFF. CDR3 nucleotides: TGTGCTAGTGGTTTCGGAGGGGGGGCCGACAACACTGAAGCTTTCTTT.